These 21 T cell receptor beta chains originate from one sample sequenced in a study of blood T cell repertoires in COVID-19. Libraries were prepared by immunoSEQ multiplex PCR; TCRdb keeps only in-frame clonotypes and omits some of them. The repertoire holds around 28,000 clones, roughly 80% seen once, with approximately 41% in the top ten. The sequencing input was peripheral blood. The receptors stem from a man between 65 and 85 years old with acute or convalescent COVID-19.

V gene TRBV6-5 combines with J gene TRBJ2-7; D might be TRBD1 (6 bases). The germline gives CDR1 MNHEY, CDR2 SVGAGI. V lost 2 bases, J lost 4 bases, and 15 bases lay in between. This CDR3 comprises 15 residues. The CDR3 reads CASSYTWTEPYEQYF. The CDR3 DNA is TGTGCCAGCAGTTACACTTGGACAGAGCCTTACGAGCAGTACTTC.

The chain combines TRBV7-9 with TRBJ2-7, with D perhaps matching TRBD2 (6 bases). Germline values: CDR1 SEHNR, CDR2 FQNEAQ (reference sequence). This CDR3 is built from 18 residues. The germline V and J ends were trimmed by 5 bases and 4 bases, with 27 bases remaining between them. For the CDR3, the DNA is TGTGCCAGCAGCCCCCCGACGGTAGTCGGCGGGATGTCTTACGAGCAGTACTTC. Protein product: CASSPPTVVGGMSYEQYF.

The rearrangement links TRBV5-8 to TRBJ2-1; possibly TRBD1 for D (6 bases). This CDR3 comprises 15 residues. The V gene lost 6 bases and the J gene lost 2 bases, with 15 bases spanning the gap. Germline loops: CDR1 SGHTS, CDR2 YDEGEE. As DNA, the CDR3 is TGTGCCAGCAACTCCGGACAGCGCGCCTACAATGAGCAGTTCTTC. This codes for CASNSGQRAYNEQFF. Full variable domain (remainder filled in from reference TRBV5-8 and TRBJ2-1): EAGVTQSPTHLIKTRGQQATLRCSPISGHTSVYWYQQALGLGLQFLLWYDEGEERNRGNFPPRFSGRQFPNYSSELNVNALELEDSALYLCASNSGQRAYNEQFFGPGTRLTVL.

CDR3: CASSVDEGSTGYTF. Here the CDR3 DNA reads TGTGCCAGCAGCGTAGACGAGGGATCGACTGGCTACACCTTC. This rearrangement joins TRBV9 to TRBJ1-2, with D unclear. Germline V gives CDR1 SGDLS, CDR2 YYNGEE. V was clipped by 0 bases and J by 7 bases, with 13 bases between them. The CDR3 spans 14 residues.

The CDR3, as DNA: TGCGCCAGCAGCTTGGCTTCTAGCGGAAATGAGCAGTTCTTC. Its translation: CASSLASSGNEQFF. This chain uses TRBV5-1 with TRBJ2-1; 7 nucleotides line up with TRBD2. There are 14 residues in the CDR3. The junction had 4 bases not matched to a gene; V was cut back by 0 bases and J by 7 bases. The germline V gene has CDR1 SGHRS and CDR2 YFSETQ.

J is TRBJ1-1 and V is TRBV11-2; D gene unclear. The germline V and J ends were trimmed by 4 bases and 5 bases, with 11 bases remaining between them. Looked up from germline, CDR1 is SGHAT and CDR2 is FQNNGV. The CDR3 sequence is 13 residues long. The CDR3 bases are TGTGCCAGCAGCTCGGACTCGGGGACTGAAGCTTTCTTT. Its protein product is CASSSDSGTEAFF.

The chain carries TRBV4-2 and TRBJ2-7; possibly TRBD1 for D (6 bases). Trimming pared 0 bases from V and 5 bases from J, leaving 14 bases between. The germline gives CDR1 LGHNA, CDR2 YNFKEQ. CDR3 length: 15 amino acids. The CDR3 region has the DNA TGTGCCAGCAGCCAAGAATCCAGGGGCTGGGACGAGCAGTACTTC. Its translation is CASSQESRGWDEQYF.

The rearrangement uses TRBV7-9 and TRBJ2-3; 7 bases align to TRBD1. The CDR3 is 14 amino acids. The germline gives CDR1 SEHNR, CDR2 FQNEAQ (reference sequence). Unmatched junction bases numbered 7, after V lost 5 bases and J lost 5 bases. CDR3 region: CASSRGGAVDTQYF. As DNA, the CDR3 is TGTGCCAGCAGCAGAGGGGGCGCCGTAGATACGCAGTATTTT.

V gene TRBV6-6 combines with J gene TRBJ1-2, with D maybe TRBD1 (5 bases). Germline V lookup: CDR1 MNHNY, CDR2 SVGAGI (reference sequence). This CDR3 has 15 residues. Trimming removed 5 bases from V and 2 bases from J, with 15 bases in between. CDR3 loop: CASSLAQGSNYGYTF. CDR3 coding DNA: TGTGCCAGCAGTCTAGCTCAGGGTTCCAACTATGGCTACACCTTC.

V usage is TRBV7-8 and J usage is TRBJ2-5; 7 bases align to TRBD1. J was trimmed by 4 bases and V by 4 bases; bases with no gene match: 12. Germline V CDR1 and CDR2: SGHVS, FQNEAQ. The CDR3 contains 16 residues. In DNA form, the CDR3 reads TGTGCCAGCAGCTCAGAAGCCGTAGGGGGCAGAGAGACCCAGTACTTC. It codes for CASSSEAVGGRETQYF.

This chain uses TRBV14 with TRBJ2-7; a weak D match, TRBD1 (6 bases). V gave up 4 bases and J gave up 2 bases, with 12 bases separating them. Germline V gene sequence: CDR1 SGHDN, CDR2 FVKESK. The CDR3 has 14 residues. CDR3 in DNA: TGTGCCAGCAGCCTAGGACAGATAACCTACGAGCAGTACTTC. This gives the protein CASSLGQITYEQYF.

The chain is built from TRBV5-1 and TRBJ2-3; 8 bases line up with TRBD1. The V gene's germline CDR1 is SGHRS and CDR2 YFSETQ. The CDR3 sequence is 15 residues long. J lost 1 base, V lost 1 base, and 2 bases had no gene match. The CDR3 DNA sequence: TGCGCCAGCAGCTTGACGACAGGGGGCACAGATACGCAGTATTTT. Protein product: CASSLTTGGTDTQYF.

This sequence joins TRBV3-1 (or the pseudogene TRBV3-2) and TRBJ2-5; a weak D match, TRBD1 (5 bases). Germline assignment: CDR1 LGHDT and CDR2 YNNKEL (reference sequence). The CDR3 totals 14 residues. V was trimmed by 4 bases and J by 1 base, leaving 10 bases between them. This CDR3 is CASSRVDSQETQYF. In DNA form, the CDR3 reads TGTGCCAGCAGCCGAGTAGACAGCCAAGAGACCCAGTACTTC.

V gene TRBV30 combines with J gene TRBJ1-1; 7 bases are shared with TRBD1. Germline CDR1 is GTSNPN and CDR2 is SVGIG (reference sequence). V lost 3 bases to trimming and J lost 8 bases; unmatched junction nucleotides: 9. The CDR3 runs 13 residues. The CDR3 nucleotides read TGTGCCTGGAGCGGACGGACAGGCCTAGAAGCTTTCTTT. This translates into CAWSGRTGLEAFF.

The chain joins TRBV5-1 to TRBJ2-2; D unclear. The CDR3 covers 14 residues. From germline, CDR1 is SGHRS and CDR2 YFSETQ. Trimming shortened V by 0 bases and J by 6 bases, and 9 bases separated the two germline ends. CDR3 amino acids: CASSLAELPGELFF. For the CDR3, the DNA is TGCGCCAGCAGCTTGGCCGAACTGCCCGGGGAGCTGTTTTTT. Combining the CDR3 with reference TRBV5-1 and TRBJ2-2 gives the whole variable domain KAGVTQTPRYLIKTRGQQVTLSCSPISGHRSVSWYQQTPGQGLQFLFEYFSETQRNKGNFPGRFSGRQFSNSRSEMNVSTLELGDSALYLCASSLAELPGELFFGEGSRLTVL.

The genes are TRBV5-4 and TRBJ2-7, with TRBD2 identical over 9 bases. V lost 4 bases and J lost 2; bases outside the gene matches: 13. CDR1 SGHNT and CDR2 YYREEE come from the germline V gene (reference sequence). The CDR3 is 17 residues long. The CDR3 region is CASSPHPPRGGTYEQYF. CDR3 in DNA: TGTGCCAGCAGCCCACACCCCCCGCGGGGGGGAACCTACGAGCAGTACTTC. Filled out from reference TRBV5-4 and TRBJ2-7, the complete variable domain reads ETGVTQSPTHLIKTRGQQVTLRCSSQSGHNTVSWYQQALGQGPQFIFQYYREEENGRGNFPPRFSGLQFPNYSSELNVNALELDDSALYLCASSPHPPRGGTYEQYFGPGTRLTVT.

J is TRBJ1-2 and V is TRBV6-5, with unresolved D. V lost 7 bases to trimming and J lost 0 bases, with 9 bases between them. In germline, CDR1 is MNHEY, CDR2 SVGAGI. This CDR3 is 13 amino acids long. CDR3 DNA sequence: TGTGCCAGCATTCCCTCAGCTAACTATGGCTACACCTTC. Amino acids: CASIPSANYGYTF.

The chain couples TRBV6-5 to TRBJ2-1, with 10 bases matching TRBD2. V dropped 6 bases and J dropped 4; count of bases not matched to a gene: 6. CDR1 and CDR2 (germline): MNHEY, SVGAGI. This CDR3 has 15 residues. The CDR3 DNA reads as TGTGCCAGCAGAAAACCTAGCGGGGGTTACAATGAGCAGTTCTTC. Protein sequence: CASRKPSGGYNEQFF.

The CDR3, as DNA: TGTGCCAGCAGCGTAGCTGGGACAGGAATGTTATACAATGAGCAGTTCTTC. Protein: CASSVAGTGMLYNEQFF. The chain has TRBV9 and TRBJ2-1, with TRBD1 matching over 8 bases. The V and J ends lost 0 bases and 4 bases, in that order; junction bases with no gene match: 9. The CDR3 consists of 17 residues. Germline values: CDR1 SGDLS, CDR2 YYNGEE.

V gene TRBV9 combines with J gene TRBJ1-6; possible D gene TRBD1, 6 bases. The germline gives CDR1 SGDLS, CDR2 YYNGEE. This CDR3 is built from 13 residues. V was cut by 3 bases and J by 10 bases, with 11 bases left in between. CDR3 nucleotide sequence: TGTGCCAGCAGCGCCACAGGGAACTCACCCCTCCACTTT. It yields the protein CASSATGNSPLHF.

This chain uses TRBV19 with TRBJ1-5; D remains unclear. Trimming removed 3 bases at V and 6 bases at J, with 12 bases between. Germline values: CDR1 LNHDA, CDR2 SQIVND (reference sequence). The CDR3 consists of 14 residues. The CDR3 protein is CASSIGSGSQPQHF. For the CDR3, the DNA is TGTGCCAGTAGTATTGGTTCGGGTAGTCAGCCCCAGCATTTT. Supplemented by reference TRBV19 and TRBJ1-5, the full variable domain reads DGGITQSPKYLFRKEGQNVTLSCEQNLNHDAMYWYRQDPGQGLRLIYYSQIVNDFQKGDIAEGYSVSREKKESFPLTVTSAQKNPTAFYLCASSIGSGSQPQHFGDGTRLSIL.